This T cell receptor (beta chain) derives from a study of blood T cells in healthy people across ages. Combining a sample-barcoded 5' primer with a J-beta primer mix, a second PCR ran for 7 to 11 cycles. One entry per CDR3 protein, called by TCRdb with MiXCR from the 5' RACE reads. The top ten clones hold 3% to 4% of a sample with about 510,000 distinct CDR3 sequences, approximately 26% of them seen once. In this sample, this clonotype turned up a few times. Its cognate antigen is unknown. Germline trimming cut 5 bases from V and 4 bases from J; bases unmatched to any gene: 5. This CDR3 spans 15 amino acids. Germline values: CDR1 SGHVS, CDR2 FNYEAQ. Regarding the study as a whole: Without sorted subsets, naive and antigen-experienced compartments could not be conclusively compared. Estimates of total diversity, which came from one million sequenced T cells, were considered to be underestimates.

This sample also belongs to another study, concerning T cells of mothers and their children.

The chain has TRBV7-6 and TRBJ2-3; TRBD1 matches at 11 bases. The TCR was taken from a boy aged 2 to 10 in good health. The sample taken for sequencing was blood. The CDR3, as DNA: TGTGCCAGCAGCCCGCGGACAGGGGGCCCAGATACGCAGTATTTT. Residues: CASSPRTGGPDTQYF.